This note documents a single TCR beta chain sequence. Antigen specificity is unknown. This entry is derived from a study of T cells expressing NK-cell markers. Libraries used 5'RACE template switching adding universal primer site and UMIs. Following a re-call of the 5' RACE reads, TCRdb has one entry per CDR3 protein and lacks DNA. The data include roughly 170,000 distinct CDR3 sequences; the top ten clones carry 15% to 20%. Germline CDR1 DFQATT, CDR2 SNEGSKA (reference sequence). This CDR3 has 13 amino acids. Study results and caveats: More than 5 donors had dominant NKG2C+ clonotypes that comprised about 1.0-8% of their CD8+ T cells.

This receptor was identified in a woman aged 18 to 75 in good health. Sequencing was carried out using blood T cells: a sorted CD56 or NKG2C T cell subset, CD4+ or CD8+ T cells, or bulk PBMC T cells (not recorded which). V is TRBV20-1 and J is TRBJ1-5; TCRdb names TRBD1, which stays unverified in the absence of DNA. This CDR3 reads CSATQGTKQPQHF.